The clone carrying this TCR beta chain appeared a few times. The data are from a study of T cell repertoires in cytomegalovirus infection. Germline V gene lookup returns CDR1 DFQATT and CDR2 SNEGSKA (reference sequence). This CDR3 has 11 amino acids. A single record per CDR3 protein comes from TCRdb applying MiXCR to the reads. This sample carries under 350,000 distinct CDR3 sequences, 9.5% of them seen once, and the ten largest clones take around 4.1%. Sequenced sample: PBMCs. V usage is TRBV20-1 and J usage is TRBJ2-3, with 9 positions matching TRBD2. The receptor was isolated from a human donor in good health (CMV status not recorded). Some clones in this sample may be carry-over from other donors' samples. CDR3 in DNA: TGCAGCGGGACTAGCTCAGATACGCAGTATTTT. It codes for CSGTSSDTQYF.